This TCR beta chain was profiled in a study of shared clonotypes between healthy human individuals. Study-level background: Used for every donor were three CD4 naive, three CD4 memory, two CD8 naive and one CD8 memory plate.

Cells designated naive CD8 were CD45RO-negative and were positively selected for CCR7, with terminally differentiated effector memory CD45RA+ cells excluded. CDR3 length: 16 residues. Unmatched junction bases numbered 7, after V lost 7 bases and J lost 1 base. Germline values: CDR1 MNHEY, CDR2 SMNVEV (reference sequence). Method: immunoSEQ multiplex PCR; TCRdb's copy keeps in-frame clones and lacks some. The sample includes under 1 million clones, around 93% seen only once; the top ten take nearly 25%. This TCR came from a man aged 25 to 40 in good health. The sample consisted of naive CD8+ T cells sorted from blood. V gene TRBV27 combines with J gene TRBJ2-2, with 9 bases aligning to TRBD2. This chain's CDR3 is CASTLGTSRNTGELFF. The CDR3 DNA reads as TGTGCCAGCACCCTAGGGACTAGCCGGAACACCGGGGAGCTGTTTTTT.